This TCR beta chain appears in the sequencing data of a study of shared clonotypes between healthy human individuals. The wider study: Plates per donor: three CD4 naive, three CD4 memory, two CD8 naive, one CD8 memory.

Data came from immunoSEQ multiplex PCR; TCRdb stores just in-frame clones and leaves some out. Here the sample spans about 2 million clones, over 85% being singletons. Note on this clone: Its antigen is undetermined. Other nucleotide sequences in the sample specify the same CDR3.

The V gene end was trimmed by 0 bases and the J gene end by 4 bases; junction bases not matched to a gene: 1. Germline V gene lookup returns CDR1 MNHEY and CDR2 SMNVEV (reference sequence). This CDR3 spans 14 amino acids. CD8 cells regarded as naive lacked CD45RO, were positively chosen for CCR7, and omitted terminally differentiated effector memory CD45RA+ cells. Study outcomes and limitations: Rarefaction demonstrated incomplete sorted-subset sequencing despite large depth.

The sequence was obtained from a man aged 18 to 30 in good health. The sample taken for sequencing was naive CD8+ T cells sorted from blood. The J gene is TRBJ2-7, the V gene TRBV27; TRBD2 matches at 9 bases. The CDR3 bases are TGTGCCAGCAGTTTATCGGGACTAGCTTACGAGCAGTACTTC. Its translation is CASSLSGLAYEQYF.